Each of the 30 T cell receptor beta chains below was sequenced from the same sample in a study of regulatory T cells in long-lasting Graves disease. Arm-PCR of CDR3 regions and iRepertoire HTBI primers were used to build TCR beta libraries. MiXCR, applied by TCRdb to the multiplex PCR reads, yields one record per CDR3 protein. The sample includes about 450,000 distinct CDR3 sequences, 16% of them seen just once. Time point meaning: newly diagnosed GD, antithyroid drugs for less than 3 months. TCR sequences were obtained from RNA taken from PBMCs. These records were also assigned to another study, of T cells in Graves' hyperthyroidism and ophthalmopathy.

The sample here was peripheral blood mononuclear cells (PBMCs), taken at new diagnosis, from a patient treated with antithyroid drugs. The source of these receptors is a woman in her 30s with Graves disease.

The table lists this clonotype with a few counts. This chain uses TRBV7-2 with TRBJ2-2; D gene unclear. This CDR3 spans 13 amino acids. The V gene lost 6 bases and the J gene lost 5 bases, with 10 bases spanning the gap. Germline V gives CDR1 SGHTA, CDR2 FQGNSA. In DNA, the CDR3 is TGTGCCAGCAGTCTAGAGATGACCGGGGAGCTGTTTTTT. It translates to CASSLEMTGELFF.

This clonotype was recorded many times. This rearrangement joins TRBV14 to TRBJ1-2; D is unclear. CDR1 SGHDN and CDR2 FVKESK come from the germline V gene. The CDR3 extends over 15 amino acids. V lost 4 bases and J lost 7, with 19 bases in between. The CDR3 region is CASSRDYSGYGGYTF. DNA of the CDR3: TGTGCCAGCAGCCGAGACTACTCAGGCTACGGTGGCTACACCTTC.

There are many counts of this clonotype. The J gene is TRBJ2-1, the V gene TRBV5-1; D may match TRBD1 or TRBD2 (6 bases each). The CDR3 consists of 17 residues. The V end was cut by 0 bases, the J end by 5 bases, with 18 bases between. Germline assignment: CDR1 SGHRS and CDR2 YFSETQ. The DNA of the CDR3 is TGCGCCAGCAGCTTGGGGTTCGGGGGCCCCTGGGACAATGAGCAGTTCTTC. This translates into CASSLGFGGPWDNEQFF. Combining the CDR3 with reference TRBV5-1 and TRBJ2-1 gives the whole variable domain KAGVTQTPRYLIKTRGQQVTLSCSPISGHRSVSWYQQTPGQGLQFLFEYFSETQRNKGNFPGRFSGRQFSNSRSEMNVSTLELGDSALYLCASSLGFGGPWDNEQFFGPGTRLTVL.

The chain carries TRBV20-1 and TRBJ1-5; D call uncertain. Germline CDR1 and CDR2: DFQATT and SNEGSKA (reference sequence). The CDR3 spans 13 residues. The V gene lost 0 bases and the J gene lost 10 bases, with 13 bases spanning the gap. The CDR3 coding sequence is TGCAGTGCTAGAGAGGAGCCGATAGCACCCCAGCATTTT. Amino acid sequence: CSAREEPIAPQHF.

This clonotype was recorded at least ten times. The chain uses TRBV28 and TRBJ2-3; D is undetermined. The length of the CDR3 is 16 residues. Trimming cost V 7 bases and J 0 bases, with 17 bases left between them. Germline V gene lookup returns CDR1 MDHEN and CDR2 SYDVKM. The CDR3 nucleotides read TGTGCCAGCAAGACTTATAAGCCAACTAGCACAGATACGCAGTATTTT. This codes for CASKTYKPTSTDTQYF.

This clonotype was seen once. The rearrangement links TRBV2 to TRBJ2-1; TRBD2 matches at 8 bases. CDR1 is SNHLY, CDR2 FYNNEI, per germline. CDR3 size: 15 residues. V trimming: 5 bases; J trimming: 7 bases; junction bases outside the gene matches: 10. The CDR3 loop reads CASSYASSGLNEQFF. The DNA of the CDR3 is TGTGCCAGCAGTTACGCGTCTAGCGGGTTGAATGAGCAGTTCTTC. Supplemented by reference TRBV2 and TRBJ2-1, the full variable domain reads EPEVTQTPSHQVTQMGQEVILRCVPISNHLYFYWYRQILGQKVEFLVSFYNNEISEKSEIFDDQFSVERPDGSNFTLKIRSTKLEDSAMYFCASSYASSGLNEQFFGPGTRLTVL.

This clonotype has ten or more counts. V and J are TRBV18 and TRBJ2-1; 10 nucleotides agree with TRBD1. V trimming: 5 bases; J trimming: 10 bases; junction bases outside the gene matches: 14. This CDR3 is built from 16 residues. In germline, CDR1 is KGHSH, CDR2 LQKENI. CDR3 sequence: CASSGPPGQGPQEQFF. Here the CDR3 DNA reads TGTGCCAGCTCAGGACCCCCGGGACAGGGGCCTCAGGAGCAGTTCTTC.

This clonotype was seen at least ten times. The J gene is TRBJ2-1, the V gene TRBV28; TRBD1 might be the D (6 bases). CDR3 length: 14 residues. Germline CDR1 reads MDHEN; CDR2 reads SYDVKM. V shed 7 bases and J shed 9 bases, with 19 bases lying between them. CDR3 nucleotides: TGTGCCAGCAAGGGCCCTAGGGGGTATGGTGAGCAGTTCTTC. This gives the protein CASKGPRGYGEQFF.

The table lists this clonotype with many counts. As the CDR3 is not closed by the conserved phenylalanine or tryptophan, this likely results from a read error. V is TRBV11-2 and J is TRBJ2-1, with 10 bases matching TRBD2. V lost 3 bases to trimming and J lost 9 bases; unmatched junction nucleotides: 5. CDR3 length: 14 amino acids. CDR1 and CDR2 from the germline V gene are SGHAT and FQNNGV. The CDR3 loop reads CASSFVAGGVEQFL. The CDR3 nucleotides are TGTGCCAGCAGCTTTGTAGCGGGAGGCGTTGAGCAGTTCCTC.

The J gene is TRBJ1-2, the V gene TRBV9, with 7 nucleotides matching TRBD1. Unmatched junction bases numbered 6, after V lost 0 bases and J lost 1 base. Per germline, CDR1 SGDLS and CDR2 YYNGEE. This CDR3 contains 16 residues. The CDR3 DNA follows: TGTGCCAGCAGCGTAGGGGGGACAGCGAATAACTATGGCTACACCTTC. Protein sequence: CASSVGGTANNYGYTF.

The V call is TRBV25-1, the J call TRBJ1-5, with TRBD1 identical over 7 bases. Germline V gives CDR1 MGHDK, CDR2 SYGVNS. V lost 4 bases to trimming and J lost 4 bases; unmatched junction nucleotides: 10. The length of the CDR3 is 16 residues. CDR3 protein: CASSGYDREGNQPQHF. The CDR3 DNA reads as TGTGCCAGCAGTGGGTACGACAGGGAAGGAAATCAGCCCCAGCATTTT.

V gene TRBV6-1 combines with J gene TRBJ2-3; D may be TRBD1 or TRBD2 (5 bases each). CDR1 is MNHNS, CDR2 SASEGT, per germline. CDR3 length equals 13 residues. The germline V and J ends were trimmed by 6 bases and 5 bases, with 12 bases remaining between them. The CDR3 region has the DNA TGTGCCAGCAGGTCCGGGACCTTAGATACGCAGTATTTT. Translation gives CASRSGTLDTQYF.

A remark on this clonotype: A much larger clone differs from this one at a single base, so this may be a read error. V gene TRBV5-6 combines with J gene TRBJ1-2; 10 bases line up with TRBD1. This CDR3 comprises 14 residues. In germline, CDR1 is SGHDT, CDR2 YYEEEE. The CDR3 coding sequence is TGTGCCAGCAGCGTGGACAGGGGGAAGTATGGCTACAGCTTC. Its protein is CASSVDRGKYGYSF.

The CDR3 here is CASRGLAGGPGNEQFF. The DNA for the CDR3 is TGTGCCAGCAGAGGACTAGCGGGAGGGCCCGGCAATGAGCAGTTCTTC. The J gene is TRBJ2-1, the V gene TRBV7-9; 15 bases agree with TRBD2. J was trimmed by 6 bases and V by 6 bases; bases with no gene match: 6. The CDR3 runs 16 residues. CDR1 and CDR2 from the germline V gene are SEHNR and FQNEAQ (reference sequence). Drawing the rest from reference TRBV7-9 and TRBJ2-1, the complete variable domain is DTGVSQNPRHKITKRGQNVTFRCDPISEHNRLYWYRQTLGQGPEFLTYFQNEAQLEKSRLLSDRFSAERPKGSFSTLEIQRTEQGDSAMYLCASRGLAGGPGNEQFFGPGTRLTVL.

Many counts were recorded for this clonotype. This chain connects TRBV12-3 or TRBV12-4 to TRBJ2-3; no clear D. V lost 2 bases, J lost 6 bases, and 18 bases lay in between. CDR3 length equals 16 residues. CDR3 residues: CASSLNSALPADTQYF. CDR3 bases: TGTGCCAGCAGTTTAAACTCGGCTCTTCCCGCGGATACGCAGTATTTT.

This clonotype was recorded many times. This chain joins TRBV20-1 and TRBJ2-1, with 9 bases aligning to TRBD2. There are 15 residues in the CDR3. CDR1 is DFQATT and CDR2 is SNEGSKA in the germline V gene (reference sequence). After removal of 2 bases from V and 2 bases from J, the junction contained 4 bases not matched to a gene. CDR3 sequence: CSARSSGSAYNEQFF. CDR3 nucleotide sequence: TGCAGTGCTAGAAGTAGCGGGAGCGCCTACAATGAGCAGTTCTTC.

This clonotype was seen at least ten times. The CDR3 bases are TGTGCCAGCATGGGGCCGGGTGACACCGGGGAGCTGTTTTTT. It codes for CASMGPGDTGELFF. The J gene is TRBJ2-2, the V gene TRBV28, with D possibly TRBD1 on 5 matching bases. Germline V gene data show CDR1 as MDHEN and CDR2 as SYDVKM. The CDR3 consists of 14 residues. V gave up 7 bases and J gave up 3 bases, with 12 bases separating them.

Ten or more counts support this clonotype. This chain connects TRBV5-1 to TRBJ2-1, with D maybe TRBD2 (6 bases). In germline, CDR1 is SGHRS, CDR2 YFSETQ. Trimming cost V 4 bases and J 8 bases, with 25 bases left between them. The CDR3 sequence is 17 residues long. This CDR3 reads CASSPRTGSVKTHEQFF. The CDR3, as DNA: TGCGCCAGCAGCCCTCGGACCGGGAGTGTTAAGACGCATGAGCAGTTCTTC.

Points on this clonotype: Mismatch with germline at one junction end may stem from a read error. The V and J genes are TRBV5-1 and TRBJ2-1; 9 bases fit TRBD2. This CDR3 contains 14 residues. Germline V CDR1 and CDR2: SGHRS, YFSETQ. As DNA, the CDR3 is TGTGCCAGCAGCACCGGGACTAGCATCCATGAGCAGTTCTTC. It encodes CASSTGTSIHEQFF.

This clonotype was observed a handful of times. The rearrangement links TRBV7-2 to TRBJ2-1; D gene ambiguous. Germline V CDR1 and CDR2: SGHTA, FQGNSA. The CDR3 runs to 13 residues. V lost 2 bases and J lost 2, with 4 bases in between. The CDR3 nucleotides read TGTGCCAGCAGCTTACCTACCTACAATGAGCAGTTCTTC. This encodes CASSLPTYNEQFF.

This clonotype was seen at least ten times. The chain's CDR3 is CASRPTSSYNSPLHF. The DNA for the CDR3 is TGTGCCAGCAGACCGACAAGTTCCTATAATTCACCCCTCCACTTT. The chain employs TRBV28 and TRBJ1-6; D call uncertain. Germline CDR1 reads MDHEN; CDR2 reads SYDVKM. There are 15 residues in the CDR3. Deletions cut 6 bases from V and 1 base from J, with 10 bases between.

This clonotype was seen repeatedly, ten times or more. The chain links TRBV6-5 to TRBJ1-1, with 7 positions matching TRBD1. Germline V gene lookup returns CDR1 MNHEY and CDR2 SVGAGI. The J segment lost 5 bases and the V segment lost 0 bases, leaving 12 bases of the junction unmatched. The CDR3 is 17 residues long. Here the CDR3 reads CASSYSNRGRMGTEAFF. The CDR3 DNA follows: TGTGCCAGCAGTTACTCTAACAGGGGCCGAATGGGGACTGAAGCTTTCTTT.

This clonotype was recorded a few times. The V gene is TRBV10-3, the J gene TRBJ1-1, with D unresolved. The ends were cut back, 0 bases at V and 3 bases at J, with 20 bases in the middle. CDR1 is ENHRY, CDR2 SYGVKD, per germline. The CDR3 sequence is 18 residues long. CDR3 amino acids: CAISESIGLSVSDTEAFF. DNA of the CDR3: TGTGCCATCAGTGAGTCGATAGGTCTCTCGGTTAGTGACACTGAAGCTTTCTTT.

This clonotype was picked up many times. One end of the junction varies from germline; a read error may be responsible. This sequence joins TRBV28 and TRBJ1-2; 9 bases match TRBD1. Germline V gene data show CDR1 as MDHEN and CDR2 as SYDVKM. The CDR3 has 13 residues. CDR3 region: CASLSGTGYDYTF. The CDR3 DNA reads TGTGCCAGCCTTTCCGGGACAGGGTATGACTACACCTTC.

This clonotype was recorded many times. DNA of the CDR3: TGTGCCAGCACTTTTAGCGGGAGTCGGGAGACCCAGTACTTC. It encodes CASTFSGSRETQYF. The chain recombines TRBV7-2 with TRBJ2-5, with TRBD2 matching over 9 bases. The CDR3 is 14 amino acids. From germline, CDR1 is SGHTA and CDR2 FQGNSA. The J segment lost 5 bases and the V segment lost 7 bases, leaving 8 bases of the junction unmatched.

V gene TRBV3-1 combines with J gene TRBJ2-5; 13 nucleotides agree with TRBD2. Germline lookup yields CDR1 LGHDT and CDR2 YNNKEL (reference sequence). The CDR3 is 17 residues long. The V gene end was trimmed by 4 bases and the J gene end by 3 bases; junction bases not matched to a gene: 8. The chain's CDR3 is CASSPTLAGGLEETQYF. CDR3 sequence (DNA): TGTGCCAGCAGCCCAACACTAGCGGGAGGGCTTGAAGAGACCCAGTACTTC.

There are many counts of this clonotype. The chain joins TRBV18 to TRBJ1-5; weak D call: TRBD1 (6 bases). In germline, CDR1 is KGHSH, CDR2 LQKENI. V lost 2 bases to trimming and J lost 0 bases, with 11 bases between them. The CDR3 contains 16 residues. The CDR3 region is CASSPADSNSNQPQHF. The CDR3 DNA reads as TGTGCCAGCTCACCAGCGGACAGCAATAGCAATCAGCCCCAGCATTTT.

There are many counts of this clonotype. The DNA of the CDR3 is TGTGCCACCGGGCTAGCGGGAGCCCACGAGCAGTACTTC. Translation: CATGLAGAHEQYF. This chain uses TRBV7-9 with TRBJ2-7; 10 bases align to TRBD2. CDR3 length: 13 residues. Looked up from germline, CDR1 is SEHNR and CDR2 is FQNEAQ (reference sequence). With 10 bases clipped from V and 5 bases from J, the junction kept 8 bases outside the gene matches.

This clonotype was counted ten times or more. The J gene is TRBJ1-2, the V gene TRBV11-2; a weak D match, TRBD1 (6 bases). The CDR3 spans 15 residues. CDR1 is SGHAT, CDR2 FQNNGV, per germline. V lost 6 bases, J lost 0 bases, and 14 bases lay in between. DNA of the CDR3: TGTGCCAGCAGGCCCCTTACAGGGCCTAACTATGGCTACACCTTC. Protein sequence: CASRPLTGPNYGYTF.

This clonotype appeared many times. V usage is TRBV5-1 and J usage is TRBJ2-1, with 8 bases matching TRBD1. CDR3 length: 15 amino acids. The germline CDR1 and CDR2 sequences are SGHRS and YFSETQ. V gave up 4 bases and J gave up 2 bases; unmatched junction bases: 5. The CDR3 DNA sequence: TGCGCCAGCAGCCCGTGGGGACAGGCCTACAATGAGCAGTTCTTC. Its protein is CASSPWGQAYNEQFF. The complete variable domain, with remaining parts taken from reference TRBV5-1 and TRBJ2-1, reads KAGVTQTPRYLIKTRGQQVTLSCSPISGHRSVSWYQQTPGQGLQFLFEYFSETQRNKGNFPGRFSGRQFSNSRSEMNVSTLELGDSALYLCASSPWGQAYNEQFFGPGTRLTVL.